These T cell receptor beta chains were read from a single sample in a study of beta chain features in type 1 diabetes. Libraries were prepared by immunoSEQ multiplex PCR; TCRdb keeps only in-frame clonotypes and omits some of them. The table includes around 250,000 clones, less than 35% detected once. Sequencing was carried out using central memory CD4+ T cells from blood. The receptors originated from a young man in good health. CDR3s include the opening cysteine and the closing phenylalanine or tryptophan. A D gene is named only where the DNA matches it firmly. Only some rows state a clone size, as once, few, many or a class for expanded clones.

TRBV5-1	TRBJ2-1	-	-	TGCGCCAGCAGAACGGGACCCTCCGCTGACAATGAGCAGTTCTTC	CASRTGPSADNEQFF
TRBV2	TRBJ2-1	-	-	TGTGCCAGCAGTGAAGACATTAGGCTGTTCTTC	CASSEDIRLFF
TRBV7-2	TRBJ2-1	-	-	TGTGCCAGCAGCTTATTTGAACGACCCAATGAGCAGTTCTTC	CASSLFERPNEQFF
TRBV5-4	TRBJ1-2	TRBD1	-	TGTGCCAGCAGCTTAGACAGGGCTGGCTACACCTTC	CASSLDRAGYTF
TRBV5-1	TRBJ1-2	-	few	TGCGCCAGCAGCTTCCAATGGCAGGACGTCTATGGCTACACCTTC	CASSFQWQDVYGYTF
TRBV29-1	TRBJ2-2	-	few	TGCAGCGTGCGGGGAGGGGGAAGCACCGGGGAGCTGTTTTTT	CSVRGGGSTGELFF
TRBV7-2	TRBJ2-1	-	few	TGTGCCAGCAGCTTAGACGCGGTGTACAATGAGCAGTTCTTC	CASSLDAVYNEQFF
TRBV6-5	TRBJ2-7	TRBD1	-	TGTGCCAGCAGTCTGGGGACAGGGGTTCGCGAGCAGTACTTC	CASSLGTGVREQYF
TRBV18	TRBJ2-7	-	-	TGTGCCAGCTCACCAAATCGGGACACCTACGAGCAGTACTTC	CASSPNRDTYEQYF
TRBV30	TRBJ2-6	-	many	TGTGCCTCTATGGCGTTGGGCTCTGGGGCCAACGTCCTGACTTTC	CASMALGSGANVLTF
TRBV27	TRBJ2-7	-	-	TGTGCCAGCAGTTTGGAGGGCTTTAGCCACGAGCAGTACTTC	CASSLEGFSHEQYF
TRBV5-1	TRBJ1-6	TRBD1	-	TGCGCCAGCAGGGACAGGGATAATTCACCCCTCCACTTT	CASRDRDNSPLHF
TRBV15	TRBJ2-6	-	few	TGTGCCACCAGCAGCAACTCTGGGGCCAACGTCCTGACTTTC	CATSSNSGANVLTF
TRBV18	TRBJ2-2	-	-	TGTGCCAGCTCCCTCGAGCGAACCACCGGGGAGCTGTTTTTT	CASSLERTTGELFF
TRBV30	TRBJ1-2	-	-	TGTGCCTACTCTCGGTTCTTTCCAGGAGATGGCTACACCTTC	CAYSRFFPGDGYTF
TRBV15	TRBJ2-2	-	few	TGTGCCACCAGCTCCACCGGGACCGGGGAGCTGTTTTTT	CATSSTGTGELFF
TRBV6-5	TRBJ1-5	-	few	TGTGCCAGCCGCAAGGGTGGCAATCAGCCCCAGCATTTT	CASRKGGNQPQHF
TRBV2	TRBJ2-1	TRBD2	few	TGTGCCAGCAGGGAGGGGAGACTAGCGGGAAGTAGTGAGCAGTTCTTC	CASREGRLAGSSEQFF
TRBV2	TRBJ2-2	-	-	TGTGCCAGCAGTACTGTAAACGCCGGGGAGCTGTTTTTT	CASSTVNAGELFF
TRBV30	TRBJ1-2	-	few	TGTGCCTGGACCGTGGGACCGCGTCACACCTTC	CAWTVGPRHTF
TRBV2	TRBJ2-6	TRBD1	-	TGTGCCAGCAGCCGGGACAGGAGCTCTGGGGCCAACGTCCTGACTTTC	CASSRDRSSGANVLTF
TRBV21-1	TRBJ2-7	-	-	TGTGCCAGCAGCAAGGGGACTCAACTAACCTACGAGCAGTACTTC	CASSKGTQLTYEQYF
TRBV18	TRBJ1-1	-	few	TGTGCCAGCTCACCGTCTCACTCCGGAGGCACTGAAGCTTTCTTT	CASSPSHSGGTEAFF
TRBV11-2	TRBJ2-5	TRBD1	-	TGTGCCAGCAGCTTATCCCTCACAGGGGTGACCCAGTACTTC	CASSLSLTGVTQYF
TRBV11-3	TRBJ2-1	TRBD2	many	TGTGCCAGCAGCTTAGATCGAGGGAGGGCTGGGTACAATGAGCAGTTCTTC	CASSLDRGRAGYNEQFF
TRBV7-2	TRBJ2-5	-	-	TGTGCCAGCAGCCCACAGTGGGGGTATCAAGAGACCCAGTACTTC	CASSPQWGYQETQYF
TRBV7-9	TRBJ2-7	-	-	TGTGCCAGCAGCTTAGAGGGCGGGGCGTACGAGCAGTACTTC	CASSLEGGAYEQYF
TRBV7-2	TRBJ2-5	TRBD2	-	TGTGCCAGCAGCTGGGGACTAGCGGGAGGAGAGACCCAGTACTTC	CASSWGLAGGETQYF
TRBV4-1	TRBJ1-2	-	-	TGCGCCAGCAGTCCTCAGGGAAACTATGGCTACACCTTC	CASSPQGNYGYTF
TRBV27	TRBJ2-3	-	once	TGTGCCAGCAGTTCCCCCAGGGTTGGCGATACGCAGTATTTT	CASSSPRVGDTQYF
TRBV9	TRBJ2-2	TRBD2	-	TGTGCCAGCAGCGTAGAAGCGGGAGACGCCGGGGAGCTGTTTTTT	CASSVEAGDAGELFF
TRBV7-9	TRBJ2-7	TRBD1	-	TGTGCCAGCAGCCCCTTAGACAGGGCCTCCTACGAGCAGTACTTC	CASSPLDRASYEQYF
TRBV27	TRBJ2-7	-	once	TGTGCCAGCAGTCTCACCTGGGGCTACGAGCAGTACTTC	CASSLTWGYEQYF
TRBV30	TRBJ1-5	TRBD1	-	TGTGCCGGTGGGGGGACAGTAAATCAGCCCCAGCATTTT	CAGGGTVNQPQHF
TRBV28	TRBJ1-2	-	-	TGTGCCAGCAGTGTTGGACCCGTCGAAGGCTACACCTTC	CASSVGPVEGYTF
TRBV28	TRBJ1-2	-	-	TGTGCCAGCAGTCCAGGAGGGACGGACCGCTATGGTGGCTACACCTTC	CASSPGGTDRYGGYTF
TRBV20-1	TRBJ2-5	-	-	TGCAGTGCTATACAGGAAGAGACCCAGTACTTC	CSAIQEETQYF
TRBV6-6	TRBJ2-3	TRBD2	-	TGTGCCAGCAGACTAGCGGGCACAGATACGCAGTATTTT	CASRLAGTDTQYF
TRBV14	TRBJ2-7	-	few	TGTGCCAGCAGCCGGCCGGGACAATTGGGAGCCGAGCAGTACTTC	CASSRPGQLGAEQYF
TRBV30	TRBJ2-1	TRBD2	few	TGTGCCTGGAGTGTCGGGAGCGGGGGGGCCGGTGAGCAGTTCTTC	CAWSVGSGGAGEQFF
TRBV7-2	TRBJ2-3	TRBD1	few	TGTGCCAGCAGCTTAGCACAGGGGCGGACAGATACGCAGTATTTT	CASSLAQGRTDTQYF
TRBV9	TRBJ2-3	-	few	TGTGCCAGCAGCGTACGAGAAAGCACAGATACGCAGTATTTT	CASSVRESTDTQYF
TRBV7-2	TRBJ2-5	TRBD2	-	TGTGCCAGCAGCTTAGTACCCGGACTAGAGGGGAAGACCCAGTACTTC	CASSLVPGLEGKTQYF
TRBV21-1	TRBJ2-5	-	-	TGTGCCAGCAGCAAAGCAATGGATCGGACAGGGAGGAAACAAGAGACCCAGTACTTC	CASSKAMDRTGRKQETQYF
TRBV29-1	TRBJ2-7	TRBD2	few	TGCAGCGTTTGGACTAGCGGGAGGGGAGAGCAGTACTTC	CSVWTSGRGEQYF
TRBV7-2	TRBJ1-5	-	few	TGTGCCAGCAGCTCCTCCTCGCGCAATCAGCCCCAGCATTTT	CASSSSSRNQPQHF
TRBV2	TRBJ1-1	TRBD1	-	TGTGCCAGCAGTGGCGGCGGACAGGGTGAGGCTGAAGCTTTCTTT	CASSGGGQGEAEAFF
TRBV30	TRBJ2-1	-	few	TGTGCCTGGAGTGTAACTAGCTCCAGAGCCCTGGATGAGCAGTTCTTC	CAWSVTSSRALDEQFF
TRBV30	TRBJ2-7	-	-	TGTGCCTGGAGTGTCATCGACAGTCCCTACGAGCAGTACTTC	CAWSVIDSPYEQYF
TRBV2	TRBJ1-1	TRBD1	many	TGTGCCAGCAGTTACGGACAGGGAGGTGAAGCTTTCTTT	CASSYGQGGEAFF